These 29 T cell receptor beta chains came from one sample sequenced in a study of blood T cells in healthy people across ages. A sample-barcoded 5' primer and a J-beta primer mix were used in a second PCR of roughly 6 to 11 cycles. TCRdb fed the 5' RACE reads into MiXCR, producing one record per CDR3 protein. The sample holds roughly 680,000 distinct CDR3 sequences, 45% to 60% seen once. The sequencing sample was made of blood. The receptors shown here come from an elderly woman in good health.

This chain joins TRBV5-1 and TRBJ2-6, with TRBD1 as a possible D gene (5 bases). Trimming cost V 0 bases and J 0 bases, with 7 bases left between them. The CDR3 sequence is 16 residues long. Germline loops: CDR1 SGHRS, CDR2 YFSETQ. The CDR3 region has the DNA TGCGCCAGCAGCTTGGGTGGGGCCTCTGGGGCCAACGTCCTGACTTTC. Encoded protein: CASSLGGASGANVLTF.

The chain uses TRBV4-2 and TRBJ2-5; tentatively, D is TRBD1 (6 bases). The CDR3 has 16 residues. The V and J ends lost 3 bases and 3 bases respectively, with 17 bases between them. Germline CDR1 LGHNA, CDR2 YNFKEQ. As DNA, the CDR3 is TGTGCCAGCAGCCACTCGGACAGAACCCTTGAAGAGACCCAGTACTTC. Amino acids: CASSHSDRTLEETQYF.

Points on this clonotype: Given a much more abundant clone one base away, this may be a read error. The chain recombines TRBV20-1 with TRBJ2-1, with D maybe TRBD1 (6 bases). Germline V CDR1 and CDR2: DFQATT, SNEGSKA (reference sequence). This CDR3 is 14 amino acids long. The CDR3: CNANDRSSYNEQFF. The CDR3 DNA reads as TGCAATGCCAACGACAGGAGCTCCTACAATGAGCAGTTCTTC.

This clonotype was seen repeatedly, ten times or more. CDR3 region: CASSAGPTRGEQFF. CDR3 coding DNA: TGTGCCAGCAGTGCCGGCCCGACTAGAGGTGAGCAGTTCTTC. The chain recombines TRBV12-3 or TRBV12-4 with TRBJ2-1; TRBD2 might be the D (6 bases). This CDR3 has 14 amino acids. V gave up 5 bases and J gave up 9 bases, with 17 bases separating them.

This clonotype has just a few counts. The chain links TRBV9 to TRBJ1-2; D not certain. The CDR3 extends over 18 amino acids. Germline V CDR1 and CDR2: SGDLS, YYNGEE. V was cut by 4 bases and J by 8 bases, with 30 bases left in between. The CDR3, as DNA: TGTGCCAGCAGCTCAAGCCTGGCAGTGTCCCGCGCTCCTGTCGGCTACACCTTC. Amino acids: CASSSSLAVSRAPVGYTF.

The chain joins TRBV5-1 to TRBJ1-1; 7 positions agree with TRBD1. Germline V CDR1 and CDR2: SGHRS, YFSETQ. V lost 3 bases and J lost 0; bases outside the gene matches: 8. The CDR3 is 16 amino acids. CDR3 DNA: TGCGCCAGCAGCTCCGTGGGACAGACAATGAACACTGAAGCTTTCTTT. Translating it yields CASSSVGQTMNTEAFF.

This sequence joins TRBV28 and TRBJ1-5; D may be TRBD1 (5 bases). This CDR3 spans 18 amino acids. Trimming stripped 2 bases from V and 1 base from J, with 18 bases between. CDR1 is MDHEN and CDR2 is SYDVKM in the germline V gene. In DNA form, the CDR3 reads TGTGCCAGCAGTTTAAGTACAGGTCGGGGACTAAGCAATCAGCCCCAGCATTTT. It yields the protein CASSLSTGRGLSNQPQHF.

V is TRBV3-1 and J is TRBJ2-5; 8 bases line up with TRBD2. J was trimmed by 2 bases and V by 4 bases; bases with no gene match: 12. The CDR3 length is 17 residues. Germline V gives CDR1 LGHDT, CDR2 YNNKEL (reference sequence). CDR3 sequence reads: CASSRKIPTSGQETQYF. The DNA of the CDR3 is TGTGCCAGCAGCCGCAAGATCCCTACTAGCGGACAAGAGACCCAGTACTTC.

This clonotype has ten or more counts. The chain uses TRBV5-1 and TRBJ2-7; 7 bases line up with TRBD2. Trimming at V came to 4 bases and at J to 3 bases, leaving 13 bases not matched to a gene. This CDR3 region has 16 residues. Germline CDR1 and CDR2: SGHRS and YFSETQ. This chain's CDR3 is CASSSIPGGGFYEQYF. The CDR3 DNA reads as TGCGCCAGCAGCAGCATCCCTGGCGGGGGTTTCTACGAGCAGTACTTC.

This clonotype was seen repeatedly, ten times or more. This sequence joins TRBV29-1 and TRBJ2-2; D not resolved. Germline V gene data show CDR1 as SQVTM and CDR2 as ANQGSEA. The CDR3 totals 12 residues. V lost 6 bases to trimming and J lost 6 bases, with 11 bases between them. The CDR3 spells CSVAKGAGELFF. Written as DNA, the CDR3 is TGCAGCGTCGCTAAGGGCGCCGGGGAGCTGTTTTTT.

This clonotype was detected a few times. The chain employs TRBV5-1 and TRBJ1-1; the D is unclear. There are 14 residues in the CDR3. Germline lookup yields CDR1 SGHRS and CDR2 YFSETQ. V was shortened by 0 bases and J by 4 bases, with 10 bases between the two germline ends. DNA for the CDR3: TGCGCCAGCAGCTTGGACCGGGAAGGCACTGAAGCTTTCTTT. It codes for CASSLDREGTEAFF.

Many counts were recorded for this clonotype. V and J are TRBV20-1 and TRBJ1-6, with D perhaps TRBD1 (5 bases). The V gene's germline CDR1 is DFQATT and CDR2 SNEGSKA (reference sequence). There are 13 residues in the CDR3. The V end lost 0 bases, the J end lost 8 bases, and 8 bases lay between the germline ends. The CDR3 region has the DNA TGCAGTGCTAGAGACAGGGAGTATTCACCCCTCCACTTT. This encodes CSARDREYSPLHF.

The chain combines TRBV6-6 with TRBJ2-1; 15 nucleotides line up with TRBD2. The CDR3 has 16 residues. V trimming: 7 bases; J trimming: 4 bases; junction bases outside the gene matches: 5. The germline V gene encodes CDR1 MNHNY and CDR2 SVGAGI (reference sequence). The CDR3 nucleotides are TGTGCCAGCAAAGGACTAGCGGGGGGGATTTACAATGAGCAGTTCTTC. Its protein product is CASKGLAGGIYNEQFF.

This clonotype was observed at least ten times. The chain joins TRBV12-3 or TRBV12-4 to TRBJ2-1, with D maybe TRBD2 (7 bases). V was cut by 5 bases and J by 13 bases, with 21 bases left in between. CDR3 length: 14 residues. The CDR3 sequence is CASSTIPGGGSQFF. CDR3 in DNA: TGTGCCAGCAGTACGATCCCCGGCGGGGGCTCACAGTTCTTC.

The gene calls are TRBV3-1 and TRBJ2-3; TRBD1 might be the D (6 bases). Per germline, CDR1 LGHDT and CDR2 YNNKEL (reference sequence). Trimming left V 4 bases short and J 1 base short, with 15 bases between. The CDR3 runs 16 residues. In nucleotides, the CDR3 is TGTGCCAGCAGCCCTGGACGCTCAGGGGGCACAGATACGCAGTATTTT. It translates to CASSPGRSGGTDTQYF.

The chain carries TRBV29-1 and TRBJ2-1; 8 bases agree with TRBD1. The CDR3 consists of 14 residues. Germline V CDR1 and CDR2: SQVTM, ANQGSEA. The ends lost 7 bases at V and 4 bases at J; junction bases unmatched: 9. DNA for the CDR3: TGCAGCGGCGGGCGGACAGGGAAGTACAATGAGCAGTTCTTC. It encodes CSGGRTGKYNEQFF.

The chain joins TRBV4-2 to TRBJ1-2; tentatively, D is TRBD1 (6 bases). CDR1 LGHNA and CDR2 YNFKEQ come from the germline V gene. V was clipped by 3 bases and J by 0 bases, with 23 bases between them. The CDR3 runs 19 residues. The CDR3 coding sequence is TGTGCCAGCAGCCACCCATATCAGGGGCTTGGGATGACTAACTATGGCTACACCTTC. As protein: CASSHPYQGLGMTNYGYTF.

There are a few counts of this clonotype. This chain uses TRBV20-1 with TRBJ2-1; no firm D call. Germline values: CDR1 DFQATT, CDR2 SNEGSKA (reference sequence). CDR3 length equals 10 residues. V lost 5 bases to trimming and J lost 7 bases, with 6 bases between them. CDR3 protein: CSAVENEQFF. CDR3 sequence (DNA): TGCAGTGCTGTGGAAAATGAGCAGTTCTTC.

V usage is TRBV4-2 and J usage is TRBJ2-1; 8 nucleotides match TRBD2. CDR3 length: 14 residues. In germline, CDR1 is LGHNA, CDR2 YNFKEQ. V gave up 1 base and J gave up 13 bases; unmatched junction bases: 9. As DNA, the CDR3 is TGTGCCAGCAGCCAAGCGGGAGGGGGGGGGAGACAGTTCTTC. Translated: CASSQAGGGGRQFF.

A word on this clonotype: Just one base apart from a much larger clone, this may be a read error. This sequence joins TRBV5-1 and TRBJ2-5; 8 bases are a match to TRBD1. Matching the DNA end better, TRBJ2-7 makes the J call doubtful. The CDR3 has 14 amino acids. Per germline, CDR1 SGHRS and CDR2 YFSETQ. CDR3 residues: CASSPRQGSHEQYF. The CDR3 DNA reads as TGCGCCAGCAGCCCGAGACAGGGGAGTCACGAGCAGTACTTC.

This clonotype was seen at least ten times. This chain joins TRBV27 and TRBJ2-7; 7 positions agree with TRBD2. V dropped 2 bases and J dropped 0; count of bases not matched to a gene: 4. Germline CDR1 and CDR2: MNHEY and SMNVEV (reference sequence). The CDR3 has 15 amino acids. CDR3 residues: CASSLQSGDSYEQYF. Here the CDR3 DNA reads TGTGCCAGCAGTTTACAGAGCGGGGACTCCTACGAGCAGTACTTC.

This chain connects TRBV18 to TRBJ2-7, with no clear D. The CDR3 sequence is 13 residues long. Germline CDR1 is KGHSH and CDR2 is LQKENI. V was trimmed by 3 bases and J by 2 bases, leaving 8 bases between them. The CDR3: CASSPRRAYEQYF. The CDR3, as DNA: TGTGCCAGCTCACCCCGCAGAGCCTACGAGCAGTACTTC. Using reference TRBV18 and TRBJ2-7 for the parts outside the CDR3, the full variable domain is NAGVMQNPRHLVRRRGQEARLRCSPMKGHSHVYWYRQLPEEGLKFMVYLQKENIIDESGMPKERFSAEFPKEGPSILRIQQVVRGDSAAYFCASSPRRAYEQYFGPGTRLTVT.

The genes are TRBV6-6 and TRBJ2-5, with TRBD2 matching 11 bases. Per the germline V gene, CDR1 is MNHNY and CDR2 is SVGAGI (reference sequence). The J segment lost 11 bases and the V segment lost 6 bases, leaving 17 bases of the junction unmatched. The CDR3 extends over 16 amino acids. The CDR3 DNA reads TGTGCCAGCAGCCGCATTTCCGGGACTAGCGGCAATGAGCAGTACTTC. Residues: CASSRISGTSGNEQYF.

This sequence joins TRBV10-3 and TRBJ2-1, with TRBD2 identical over 11 bases. CDR3 length: 15 residues. The germline V gene has CDR1 ENHRY and CDR2 SYGVKD. V was clipped by 6 bases and J by 7 bases; unmatched bases: 8. In DNA form, the CDR3 reads TGTGCCATCAGCTTAGCGGGAGGGGGAGTGAATGAGCAGTTCTTC. As protein: CAISLAGGGVNEQFF.

This clonotype was recorded a few times. The chain combines TRBV10-3 with TRBJ2-7, with a tentative D call TRBD2 (5 bases). This CDR3 spans 13 amino acids. Germline CDR1 and CDR2: ENHRY and SYGVKD. Deletions cut 4 bases from V and 7 bases from J, with 14 bases between. The chain's CDR3 is CAISGRDIHEQYF. CDR3 nucleotide sequence: TGTGCCATCAGTGGCCGGGATATCCATGAGCAGTACTTC.

Regarding this clonotype: Being one base from a much bigger clone, this may be a read error. V and J are TRBV2 and TRBJ2-3; tentatively, D is TRBD1 or TRBD2 (5 bases each). V was cut by 4 bases and J by 4 bases, with 9 bases left in between. CDR1 and CDR2 (germline): SNHLY, FYNNEI. The CDR3 is 13 amino acids. As DNA, the CDR3 is TGTGCCAGCAGTGTGGGGGACGCAGATACGCAGTATTTT. Protein product: CASSVGDADTQYF.

V usage is TRBV25-1 and J usage is TRBJ2-5; perhaps TRBD2 as D (5 bases). The V and J ends lost 4 bases and 4 bases respectively, with 13 bases between them. Germline assignment: CDR1 MGHDK and CDR2 SYGVNS. CDR3 length: 14 amino acids. The chain's CDR3 is CASSARTGGETQYF. DNA of the CDR3: TGTGCCAGCAGTGCCCGGACTGGCGGAGAGACCCAGTACTTC.

This clonotype was seen repeatedly, ten times or more. The chain carries TRBV12-3 or TRBV12-4 and TRBJ2-7, with 7 nucleotides matching TRBD1. The length of the CDR3 is 14 residues. The ends lost 6 bases at V and 0 bases at J; junction bases unmatched: 5. The CDR3 coding sequence is TGTGCCAGCAGGGCCGGGACAGCCTCCTACGAGCAGTACTTC. Protein product: CASRAGTASYEQYF.

The V call is TRBV7-3, the J call TRBJ2-1; D not certain. CDR1 SGHTA and CDR2 FQGTGA come from the germline V gene. The CDR3 spans 13 residues. Trimming pared 1 base from V and 5 bases from J, leaving 6 bases between. The CDR3 DNA reads as TGTGCCAGCAGCTTAAACCCCAACAATGAGCAGTTCTTC. Translating it yields CASSLNPNNEQFF.